The rows below give T cell receptor beta chains drawn from one sample of a study of CD8 T cells in ankylosing spondylitis. TCRdb re-derived calls from the 5' RACE reads in MiXCR, one entry per CDR3 protein. The sample has hundreds of thousands of distinct CDR3 sequences, around 7.8% seen once. Source material: blood, either unsorted or a sorted T cell fraction (not recorded which). The receptors derive from a male donor with ankylosing spondylitis or in good health (not recorded which). CDR3s include the opening cysteine and the closing phenylalanine or tryptophan.

v_gene	j_gene	CDR3aa
TRBV5-1	TRBJ2-3	CASSLAPSSGGTDTQYF
TRBV4-3	TRBJ2-7	CASSQDRAYEQYF
TRBV5-8	TRBJ2-3	CASSLIGATDTQYF
TRBV6-2/TRBV6-3	TRBJ2-7	CASLEAGQSYEQYF
TRBV20-1	TRBJ2-1	CSAFQGEQFF
TRBV29-1	TRBJ2-7	CSVEWDGSYEQYF
TRBV29-1	TRBJ2-2	CSVGQGLNTGELFF
TRBV20-1	TRBJ2-5	CSARDVRRPQYF
TRBV20-1	TRBJ1-5	CSAKDWTLGRNQPQHF
TRBV28	TRBJ2-3	CASSFDDTDTQYF
TRBV7-2	TRBJ2-5	CASSLVGRGIQETQYF
TRBV5-5	TRBJ1-1	CASSPDSDTEAFF
TRBV7-7	TRBJ2-1	CASSLEAGNEQFF
TRBV7-9	TRBJ2-7	CASSVGDVAYYEQYF
TRBV5-5	TRBJ1-2	CASSFGDGGGYTF
TRBV27	TRBJ1-1	CASSVPSGTGRHEAFF
TRBV6-1	TRBJ1-2	CASSPVVPSYGYTF
TRBV30	TRBJ2-2	CAWSVRPSTGELFF
TRBV7-2	TRBJ1-4	CASSLVANREKLFF
TRBV30	TRBJ1-4	CAWSPNTEKLFF
TRBV6-1	TRBJ1-2	CASREGQVNYGYTF
TRBV5-5	TRBJ2-3	CASSAGGGRDTDTQYF
TRBV5-1	TRBJ2-2	CASSMGTSPDDGELFF
TRBV4-2	TRBJ2-1	CASSRPTANEQFF
TRBV27	TRBJ2-3	CASTSPRRGRSTDTQYF
TRBV18	TRBJ2-3	CASSERITNTDTQYF
TRBV7-2	TRBJ1-6	CASSPTTGNRSPLHF
TRBV20-1	TRBJ2-7	CSATDGPYEQYF
TRBV11-2	TRBJ2-4	CASSLKGSSGQHF
TRBV7-2	TRBJ2-5	CASSLPTRAAETQYF
TRBV7-7	TRBJ2-3	CASSLSGARTDTQYF
TRBV27	TRBJ2-7	CASSYWGRGKGKEQYF
TRBV6-2/TRBV6-3	TRBJ2-7	CASSYGTVVHEQYF
TRBV7-9	TRBJ2-2	CASSRDTNTGELFF
TRBV5-1	TRBJ2-1	CASSNMPVGQGPNEQFF
TRBV5-6	TRBJ2-2	CASSLLDGELFF
TRBV29-1	TRBJ1-1	CSAGTGTRNTEAFF
TRBV9	TRBJ1-5	CASSEGGKYNQPQHF
TRBV27	TRBJ2-5	CASSLGSGTKTQYF
TRBV20-1	TRBJ2-1	CSARGGGYYNEQFF
TRBV13	TRBJ2-5	CATQIRTGTQETQYF
TRBV20-1	TRBJ1-3	CSARDGQGAGNTIYF
TRBV5-1	TRBJ2-5	CASSLGTGVQETQYF
TRBV6-6	TRBJ2-3	CASRKQGTDTQYF
TRBV5-1	TRBJ2-2	CASRPLTTGELFF
TRBV12-3/TRBV12-4	TRBJ1-4	CASSHRTGIEEKLFF
TRBV5-1	TRBJ1-5	CASSSGQGGQPQHF
TRBV5-5	TRBJ2-3	CASSLVGMTDTQYF
TRBV19	TRBJ2-1	CASSSKTSGRVYNEQFF
TRBV5-5	TRBJ2-7	CASSYWTGAGYEQYF
TRBV29-1	TRBJ1-2	CSAWGQNGYTF
TRBV20-1	TRBJ1-5	CSARGQGNQPQHF
TRBV9	TRBJ2-5	CASSVGLGEETQYF